This entry features one T cell receptor beta chain sequence. The sample originates from a study of blood T cell repertoires in COVID-19. V was trimmed by 4 bases and J by 2 bases, leaving 12 bases between them. From germline, CDR1 is MGHRA and CDR2 YSYEKL. The CDR3 length is 15 residues. Generated by immunoSEQ multiplex PCR, the TCRdb table keeps only in-frame clones and is missing some. The sample has roughly 250,000 clones, 83% seen once; the top ten hold around 5.2%. This chain uses TRBV4-1 with TRBJ2-1; the D gene is possibly TRBD1 (6 bases). This clonotype was obtained from a human donor in a cohort sampled during active COVID-19. Sequencing input: peripheral blood. The CDR3 nucleotides read TGCGCCAGCAGCCTCGGACAGAGCACCTACAATGAGCAGTTCTTC. This codes for CASSLGQSTYNEQFF.